These 15 T cell receptor beta chains came from one sample sequenced in a study of T-cell reconstitution after alpha-beta-depleted transplantation in children. Preparation of the TCRbeta library used unique molecular identifiers. TCRdb fed the PCR reads into MiXCR, producing one record per CDR3 protein. Here the sample spans fewer than 750,000 distinct CDR3 sequences, 25% to 30% being singletons. Sequenced material: PBMCs, taken before TCRalphabeta/CD19-depleted stem cell transplant. The receptors originated from a boy in the first two years of life with Wiskott-Aldrich syndrome, due to receive a stem cell transplant.

This clonotype turned up a few times. V usage is TRBV5-1 and J usage is TRBJ2-3; D unclear. This CDR3 is 14 amino acids long. Per germline, CDR1 SGHRS and CDR2 YFSETQ. V lost 1 base and J 0 bases, leaving 6 bases between the germline ends. CDR3 in DNA: TGCGCCAGCAGCTTGCTCAGGAGCACAGATACGCAGTATTTT. Translating it yields CASSLLRSTDTQYF.

The rearrangement links TRBV5-1 to TRBJ2-1; 7 bases match TRBD2. CDR3 length: 15 amino acids. CDR1 and CDR2 from the germline V gene are SGHRS and YFSETQ. Trimming at V came to 0 bases and at J to 3 bases, leaving 3 bases not matched to a gene. The CDR3 protein is CASSLAQRGYNEQFF. CDR3 in DNA: TGCGCCAGCAGCTTGGCCCAGCGGGGCTACAATGAGCAGTTCTTC. Drawing the rest from reference TRBV5-1 and TRBJ2-1, the complete variable domain is KAGVTQTPRYLIKTRGQQVTLSCSPISGHRSVSWYQQTPGQGLQFLFEYFSETQRNKGNFPGRFSGRQFSNSRSEMNVSTLELGDSALYLCASSLAQRGYNEQFFGPGTRLTVL.

Only a few counts were recorded for this clonotype. The chain links TRBV5-1 to TRBJ2-2; D unclear. The CDR3 runs to 14 residues. The germline V gene has CDR1 SGHRS and CDR2 YFSETQ. Trimming shortened V by 1 base and J by 2 bases, and 6 bases separated the two germline ends. The CDR3 is CASSLRINTGELFF. The DNA for the CDR3 is TGCGCCAGCAGCTTGAGGATAAACACCGGGGAGCTGTTTTTT. The full variable domain, in which reference TRBV5-1 and TRBJ2-2 provide the parts outside the CDR3, is KAGVTQTPRYLIKTRGQQVTLSCSPISGHRSVSWYQQTPGQGLQFLFEYFSETQRNKGNFPGRFSGRQFSNSRSEMNVSTLELGDSALYLCASSLRINTGELFFGEGSRLTVL.

This clonotype was counted only a few times. V gene TRBV7-9 combines with J gene TRBJ2-1; perhaps TRBD2 as D (6 bases). This CDR3 has 15 residues. Looked up from germline, CDR1 is SEHNR and CDR2 is FQNEAQ (reference sequence). The V gene lost 3 bases and the J gene lost 5 bases, with 14 bases spanning the gap. CDR3 sequence (DNA): TGTGCCAGCAGCTTCATCCAGGGACTTCACAATGAGCAGTTCTTC. It codes for CASSFIQGLHNEQFF.

This clonotype was detected only a few times. V and J are TRBV10-3 and TRBJ2-3, with 7 bases that match TRBD2. CDR1 is ENHRY and CDR2 is SYGVKD in the germline V gene. The CDR3 has 14 amino acids. Trimming at V came to 5 bases and at J to 5 bases, leaving 7 bases not matched to a gene. CDR3 coding DNA: TGTGCCATCAGTCCAGGGAGGGCCGGAGATACGCAGTATTTT. This gives the protein CAISPGRAGDTQYF.

This clonotype was detected ten times or more. The chain uses TRBV20-1 and TRBJ1-6; D unresolved. The CDR3 has 13 amino acids. Between the trimmed V and J ends, which lost 3 bases and 14 bases, there was a span of 17 bases. Per germline, CDR1 DFQATT and CDR2 SNEGSKA (reference sequence). The CDR3 nucleotides read TGCAGTGCTAGCAACAGCGGGATTCGGGCCCTCCACTTT. As protein: CSASNSGIRALHF.

This chain uses TRBV20-1 with TRBJ2-1; a possible D gene is TRBD2 (5 bases). The CDR3 is 17 amino acids. Germline-derived CDR1 and CDR2 are DFQATT and SNEGSKA (reference sequence). Trimming shortened V by 4 bases and J by 0 bases, and 19 bases separated the two germline ends. The CDR3 DNA sequence: TGCAGTGCTACTCCTCTTGTCGTGAGCGGCTCCTACAATGAGCAGTTCTTC. Translating gives CSATPLVVSGSYNEQFF.

This clonotype was seen a handful of times. The chain is built from TRBV29-1 and TRBJ2-1; D gene ambiguous. Germline CDR1 and CDR2: SQVTM and ANQGSEA. The CDR3 has 14 residues. With 3 bases removed from V and 3 bases from J, the gap between germline ends came to 12 bases. As DNA, the CDR3 is TGCAGCGTTGATGGCGAACTCAGCTACAATGAGCAGTTCTTC. It yields the protein CSVDGELSYNEQFF.

This chain links TRBV5-6 with TRBJ2-2; 11 bases match TRBD1. Unmatched junction bases numbered 7, after V lost 0 bases and J lost 6 bases. The CDR3 totals 17 residues. Per the germline V gene, CDR1 is SGHDT and CDR2 is YYEEEE. The CDR3 reads CASSLESGTGGAGELFF. Here the CDR3 DNA reads TGTGCCAGCAGCTTGGAGTCCGGGACAGGGGGGGCCGGGGAGCTGTTTTTT.

This clonotype was seen a few times. V and J are TRBV6-2 or TRBV6-3 and TRBJ2-4; D possibly corresponds to TRBD1 (5 bases). Germline-derived CDR1 and CDR2 are MNHEY and SVGEGT. CDR3 length equals 13 residues. V was cut by 6 bases and J by 1 base, with 7 bases left in between. The chain's CDR3 is CASRDIAKNIQYF. The CDR3 bases are TGTGCCAGCAGGGACATCGCCAAAAACATTCAGTACTTC.

This clonotype was seen a few times. V gene TRBV29-1 combines with J gene TRBJ2-5, with 7 bases identical to TRBD2. This CDR3 is 12 amino acids long. Germline CDR1 SQVTM, CDR2 ANQGSEA. The trim removed 7 bases at V and 1 base at J, leaving 3 bases unmatched. For the CDR3, the DNA is TGCAGCGCGGGGAGGGCCCAAGAGACCCAGTACTTC. Protein: CSAGRAQETQYF.

This clonotype appeared a few times. The chain recombines TRBV24-1 with TRBJ2-1; 10 bases match TRBD2. CDR1 is KGHDR, CDR2 SFDVKD, per germline. The CDR3 totals 16 residues. The V segment lost 6 bases and the J segment 10 bases; nucleotides outside the gene matches: 14. The CDR3 loop reads CATSSSLASGRGEQFF. The CDR3 nucleotides read TGTGCCACCAGTTCATCTTTGGCTAGCGGGAGAGGGGAGCAGTTCTTC.

Notes on this clonotype: An end of the junction does not agree with germline; a read error may underlie this. The rearrangement links TRBV5-1 to TRBJ2-3, with D possibly TRBD2 on 6 matching bases. CDR3 length: 17 amino acids. CDR1 and CDR2 (germline): SGHRS, YFSETQ. The CDR3 protein is CASSLVFRGTSVDAQYF. The CDR3, as DNA: TGCGCCAGCAGCTTGGTTTTTCGCGGGACTTCGGTAGATGCGCAGTATTTT.

The V and J genes are TRBV29-1 and TRBJ2-7; perhaps TRBD1 as D (6 bases). This CDR3 has 15 residues. Germline V gene sequence: CDR1 SQVTM, CDR2 ANQGSEA. Trimming took 4 bases from V and 0 from J, leaving 16 bases between them. The CDR3: CSVGYRALSSYEQYF. For the CDR3, the DNA is TGCAGCGTTGGTTACAGGGCTTTAAGCTCCTACGAGCAGTACTTC.

A few counts support this clonotype. The gene calls are TRBV5-1 and TRBJ2-3; tentative D call: TRBD1 (6 bases). The CDR3 runs 14 residues. Germline values: CDR1 SGHRS, CDR2 YFSETQ. Trimming cost V 4 bases and J 6 bases, with 15 bases left between them. The CDR3 region has the DNA TGCGCCAGCAGCGAGGACAGAGATGGGGATACGCAGTATTTT. It yields the protein CASSEDRDGDTQYF.